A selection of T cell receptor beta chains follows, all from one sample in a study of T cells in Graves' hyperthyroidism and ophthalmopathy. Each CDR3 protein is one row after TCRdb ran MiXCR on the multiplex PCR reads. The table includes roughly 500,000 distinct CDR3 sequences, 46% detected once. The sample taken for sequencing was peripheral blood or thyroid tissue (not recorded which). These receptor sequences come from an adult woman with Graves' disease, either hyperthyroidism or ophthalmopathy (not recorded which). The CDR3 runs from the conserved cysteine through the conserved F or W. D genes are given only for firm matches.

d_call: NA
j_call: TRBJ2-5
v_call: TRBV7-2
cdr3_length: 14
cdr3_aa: CASSPLGWEETQYF

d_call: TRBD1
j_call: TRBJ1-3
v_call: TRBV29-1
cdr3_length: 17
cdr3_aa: CSVEEPPGQNSGNTIYF

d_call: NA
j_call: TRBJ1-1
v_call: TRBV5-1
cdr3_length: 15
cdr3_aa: CASSLERGMNTEAFF

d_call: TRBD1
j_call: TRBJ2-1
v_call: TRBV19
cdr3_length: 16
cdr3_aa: CASSIWGQGLYNEQFF

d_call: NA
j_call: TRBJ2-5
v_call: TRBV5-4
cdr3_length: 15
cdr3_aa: CASSLERASRETQYF

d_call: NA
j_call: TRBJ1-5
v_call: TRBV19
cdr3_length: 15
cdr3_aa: CASSAGFAGNQPQHF

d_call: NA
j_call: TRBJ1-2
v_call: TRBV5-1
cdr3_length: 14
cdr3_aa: CASSFGGPNYGYTF

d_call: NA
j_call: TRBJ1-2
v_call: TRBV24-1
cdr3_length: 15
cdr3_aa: CATSESDGANYGYTF

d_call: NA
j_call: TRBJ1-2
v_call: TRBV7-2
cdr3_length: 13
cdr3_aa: CASSFAKGYGYTF

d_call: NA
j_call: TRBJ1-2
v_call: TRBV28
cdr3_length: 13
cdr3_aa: CASSFGRLYGYTF

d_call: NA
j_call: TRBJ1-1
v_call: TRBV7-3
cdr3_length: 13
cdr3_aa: CASSPAPDTEAFF

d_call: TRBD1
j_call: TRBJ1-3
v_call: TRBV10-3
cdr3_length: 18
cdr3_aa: CAVSENSGTADAGNTIYF

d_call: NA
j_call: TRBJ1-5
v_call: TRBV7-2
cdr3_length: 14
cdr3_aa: CASSRQGPSWPQHF

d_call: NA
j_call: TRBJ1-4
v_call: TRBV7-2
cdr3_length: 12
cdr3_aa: CASSLGPEKLFF

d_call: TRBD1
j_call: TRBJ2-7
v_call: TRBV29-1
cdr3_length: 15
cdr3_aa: CSVDFRDRDFYEQYF

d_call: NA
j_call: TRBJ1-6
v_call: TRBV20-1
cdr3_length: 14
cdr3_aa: CSAPPSGVLSPLHF

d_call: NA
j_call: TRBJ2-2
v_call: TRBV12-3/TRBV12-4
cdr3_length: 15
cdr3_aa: CASSTSVRSTGELFF

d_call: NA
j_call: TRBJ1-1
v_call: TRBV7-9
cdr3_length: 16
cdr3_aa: CASSQKQGPQTIEAFF

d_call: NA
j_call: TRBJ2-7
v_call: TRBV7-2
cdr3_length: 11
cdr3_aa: CASSLAHEQYF

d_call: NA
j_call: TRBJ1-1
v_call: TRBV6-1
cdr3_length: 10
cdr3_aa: CASRETEAFF

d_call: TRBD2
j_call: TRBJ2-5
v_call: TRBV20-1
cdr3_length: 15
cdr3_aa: CSAPMGGGWRETQYF

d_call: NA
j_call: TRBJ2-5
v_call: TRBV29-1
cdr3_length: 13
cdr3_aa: CSVEGLLQETQYF

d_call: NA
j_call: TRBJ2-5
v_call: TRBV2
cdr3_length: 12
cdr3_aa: CASSDRAETQYF

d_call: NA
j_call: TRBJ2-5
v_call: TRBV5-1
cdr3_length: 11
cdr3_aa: CASEGDETQYF

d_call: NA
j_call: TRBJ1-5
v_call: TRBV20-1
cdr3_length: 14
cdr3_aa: CSVRGQGPTQPQHF

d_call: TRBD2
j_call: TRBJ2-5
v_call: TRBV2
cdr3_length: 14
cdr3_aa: CASSERASGETQYF

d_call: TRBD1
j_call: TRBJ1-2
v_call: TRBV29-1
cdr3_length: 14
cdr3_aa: CSVTLRGLSYGYTF

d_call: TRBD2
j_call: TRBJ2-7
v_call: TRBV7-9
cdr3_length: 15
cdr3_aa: CASSPNPSGSYEQYF

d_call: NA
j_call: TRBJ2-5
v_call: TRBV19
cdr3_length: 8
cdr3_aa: CAKTLQYF

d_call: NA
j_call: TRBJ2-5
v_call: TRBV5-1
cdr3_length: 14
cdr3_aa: CASRISRPQETQYF

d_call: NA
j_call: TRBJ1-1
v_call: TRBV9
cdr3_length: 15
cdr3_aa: CASSPSGGPRAEAFF

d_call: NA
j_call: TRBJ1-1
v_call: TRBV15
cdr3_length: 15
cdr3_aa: CASSRVTGMNTEAFF

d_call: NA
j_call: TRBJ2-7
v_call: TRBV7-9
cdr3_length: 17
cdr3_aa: CASSFAQKYGIPYEQYF

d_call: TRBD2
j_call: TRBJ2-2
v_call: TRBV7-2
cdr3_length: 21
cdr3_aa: CASSPRLAGGRVYANTGELFF

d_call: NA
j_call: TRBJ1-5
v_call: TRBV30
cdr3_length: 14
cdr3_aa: CAWSFDSRNQPQHF

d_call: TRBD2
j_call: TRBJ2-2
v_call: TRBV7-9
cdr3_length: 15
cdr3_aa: CASSLGLAGVVELFF

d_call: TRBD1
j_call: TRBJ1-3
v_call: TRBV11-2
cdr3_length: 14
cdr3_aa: CASSLTGFGNTIYF

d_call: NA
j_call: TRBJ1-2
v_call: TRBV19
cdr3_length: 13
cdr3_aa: CASSTRQMYGYTF

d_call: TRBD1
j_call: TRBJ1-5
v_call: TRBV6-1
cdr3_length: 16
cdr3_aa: CASTPGQGSGNQPQHF

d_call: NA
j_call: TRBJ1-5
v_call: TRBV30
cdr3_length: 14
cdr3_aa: CAWSALSGYQPQHF

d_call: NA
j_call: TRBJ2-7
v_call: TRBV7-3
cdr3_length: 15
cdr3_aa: CASSLTPGRGYEQYF

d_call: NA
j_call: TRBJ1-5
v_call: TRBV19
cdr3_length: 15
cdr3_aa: CASGTEQGGNQPQHF

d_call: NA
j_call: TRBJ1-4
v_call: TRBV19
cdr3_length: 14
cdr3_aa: CASSARGANGKLFF

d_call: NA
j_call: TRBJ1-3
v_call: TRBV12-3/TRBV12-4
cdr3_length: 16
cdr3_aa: CASSLSQTNSGNTIYF

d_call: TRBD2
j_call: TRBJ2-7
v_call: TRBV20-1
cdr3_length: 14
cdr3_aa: CSARETSGKDEQYF

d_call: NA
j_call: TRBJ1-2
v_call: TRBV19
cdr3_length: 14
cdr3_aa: CASTRSGRRYGYTF

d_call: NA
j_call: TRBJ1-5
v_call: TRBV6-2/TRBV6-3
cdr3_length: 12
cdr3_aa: CASRMTDQPQHF

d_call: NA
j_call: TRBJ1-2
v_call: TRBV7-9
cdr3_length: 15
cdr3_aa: CASSLEGPLGYGYTF

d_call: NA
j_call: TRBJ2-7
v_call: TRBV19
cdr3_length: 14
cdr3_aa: CASSMAFWNYEQYF

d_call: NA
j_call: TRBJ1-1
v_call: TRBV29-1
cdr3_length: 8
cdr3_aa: CSVEGAFF

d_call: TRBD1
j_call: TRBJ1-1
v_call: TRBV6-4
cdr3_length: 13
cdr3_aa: CASSPTGHTEAFF

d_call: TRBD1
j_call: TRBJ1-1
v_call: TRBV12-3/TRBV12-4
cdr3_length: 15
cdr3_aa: CASRQTTGMGTEAFF

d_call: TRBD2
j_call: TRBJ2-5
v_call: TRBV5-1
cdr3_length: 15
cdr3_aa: CASSLIYGRLADLHF

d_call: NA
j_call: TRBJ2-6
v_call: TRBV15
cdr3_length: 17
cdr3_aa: CATSRSRAVSGANVLTF

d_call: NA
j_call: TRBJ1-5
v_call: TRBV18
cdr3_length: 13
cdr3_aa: CASSPDRQTPQHF

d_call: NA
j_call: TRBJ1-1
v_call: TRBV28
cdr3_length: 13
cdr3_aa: CASSFEGNTEAFF